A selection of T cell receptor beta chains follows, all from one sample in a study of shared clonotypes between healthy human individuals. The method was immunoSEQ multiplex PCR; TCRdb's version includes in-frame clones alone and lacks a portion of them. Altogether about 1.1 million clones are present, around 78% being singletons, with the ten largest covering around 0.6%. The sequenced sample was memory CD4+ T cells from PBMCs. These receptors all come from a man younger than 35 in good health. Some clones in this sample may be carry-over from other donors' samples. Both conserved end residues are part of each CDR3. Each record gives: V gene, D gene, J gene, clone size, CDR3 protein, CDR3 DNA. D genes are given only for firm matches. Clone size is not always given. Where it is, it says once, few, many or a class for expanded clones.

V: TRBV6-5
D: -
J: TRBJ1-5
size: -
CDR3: CASRSQGRNQPQHF
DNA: TGTGCCAGCAGATCACAGGGTAGGAATCAGCCCCAGCATTTT

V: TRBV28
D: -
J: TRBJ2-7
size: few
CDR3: CASSEGSSYEQYF
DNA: TGTGCCAGCAGTGAAGGGTCCTCCTACGAGCAGTACTTC

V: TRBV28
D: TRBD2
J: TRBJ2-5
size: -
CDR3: CASSPSGYSGRNQETQYF
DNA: TGTGCCAGCAGCCCAAGTGGTTATAGCGGGAGAAACCAAGAGACCCAGTACTTC

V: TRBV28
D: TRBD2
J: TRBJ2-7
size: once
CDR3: CASGGGVPYEQYF
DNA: TGTGCCAGCGGGGGAGGGGTACCCTACGAGCAGTACTTC

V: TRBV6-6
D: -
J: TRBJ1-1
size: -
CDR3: CASSPAVEAFF
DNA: TGTGCCAGCAGTCCTGCGGTTGAAGCTTTCTTT

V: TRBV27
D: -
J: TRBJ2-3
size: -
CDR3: CASSLLTTDTQYF
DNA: TGTGCCAGCAGCCTATTGACCACAGATACGCAGTATTTT

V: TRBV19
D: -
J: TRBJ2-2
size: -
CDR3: CASSSFRTGELFF
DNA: TGTGCCAGTAGTAGCTTCCGTACCGGGGAGCTGTTTTTT

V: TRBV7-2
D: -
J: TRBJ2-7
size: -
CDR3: CASSLVSGGSYEQYF
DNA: TGTGCCAGCAGCTTAGTGAGCGGAGGGTCCTACGAGCAGTACTTC

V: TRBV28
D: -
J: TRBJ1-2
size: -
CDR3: CASSLAGINYGYTF
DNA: TGTGCCAGCAGTTTGGCTGGGATAAACTATGGCTACACCTTC

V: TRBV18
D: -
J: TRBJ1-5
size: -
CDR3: CASSPQGNSNQPQHF
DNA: TGTGCCAGCTCACCCCAGGGTAATAGCAATCAGCCCCAGCATTTT

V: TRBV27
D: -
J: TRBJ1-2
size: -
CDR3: CASRATGNYGYTF
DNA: TGTGCCAGCAGGGCAACAGGGAACTATGGCTACACCTTC

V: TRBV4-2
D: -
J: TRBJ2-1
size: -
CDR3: CASSQAGGESSYNEQFF
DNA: TGTGCCAGCAGCCAAGCAGGGGGGGAGAGCTCCTACAATGAGCAGTTCTTC

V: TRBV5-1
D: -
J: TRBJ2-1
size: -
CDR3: CASSLLAGGDNEQFF
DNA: TGCGCCAGCAGCTTGTTGGCCGGTGGCGACAATGAGCAGTTCTTC

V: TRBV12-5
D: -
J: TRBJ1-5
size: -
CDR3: CASGQGGGQPQHF
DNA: TGTGCTAGTGGGCAGGGAGGGGGGCAGCCCCAGCATTTT

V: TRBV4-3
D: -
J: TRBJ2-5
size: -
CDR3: CATGDPRGETQYF
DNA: TGCGCCACCGGGGACCCCCGAGGGGAGACCCAGTACTTC

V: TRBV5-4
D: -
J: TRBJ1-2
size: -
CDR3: CASSGAQGYYGYTF
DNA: TGTGCCAGCAGCGGAGCTCAGGGGTACTATGGCTACACCTTC

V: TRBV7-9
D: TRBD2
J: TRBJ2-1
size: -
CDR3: CASSLGTSVDDEQFF
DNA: TGTGCCAGCAGCTTGGGGACTAGCGTTGACGATGAGCAGTTCTTC

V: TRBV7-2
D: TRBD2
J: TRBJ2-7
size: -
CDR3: CASSLREGQGGQYF
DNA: TGTGCCAGCAGTTTGCGGGAGGGCCAAGGGGGGCAGTACTTC

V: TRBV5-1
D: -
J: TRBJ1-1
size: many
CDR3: CASSLDRAANTEAFF
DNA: TGCGCCAGCAGCTTGGACAGGGCCGCGAACACTGAAGCTTTCTTT

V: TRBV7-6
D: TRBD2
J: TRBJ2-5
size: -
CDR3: CASSPRTSPETQYF
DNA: TGTGCCAGCAGCCCCCGGACTAGCCCCGAGACCCAGTACTTC

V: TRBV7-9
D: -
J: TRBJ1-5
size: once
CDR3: CARGVQASNQPQHF
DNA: TGTGCCAGGGGGGTGCAGGCTAGCAATCAGCCCCAGCATTTT

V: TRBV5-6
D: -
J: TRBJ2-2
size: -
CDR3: CASSRNGQPNTGELFF
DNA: TGTGCCAGCAGCCGGAACGGCCAGCCTAACACCGGGGAGCTGTTTTTT

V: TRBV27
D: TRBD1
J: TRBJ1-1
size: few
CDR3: CASRQTGVGAEAFF
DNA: TGTGCCAGCAGACAGACAGGGGTCGGAGCTGAAGCTTTCTTT

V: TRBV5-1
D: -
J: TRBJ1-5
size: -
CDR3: CASSLQGLPNQPQHF
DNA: TGCGCCAGCAGCTTGCAAGGACTGCCAAATCAGCCCCAGCATTTT